This TCR beta chain was recovered during a study of tumor-infiltrating lymphocytes in primary liver carcinoma (TCRdb year 2017). With respect to the entire study: Of the five patients (three men and two women, aged 30 to 69 years), four had hepatocellular carcinoma and one had combined HCC and intrahepatic cholangiocarcinoma. Roughly 3.65 to 7.13 million productive TCRbeta reads were obtained per sample, and no significant difference in read depth was found between tissue types. A total of 35 or so specimens from 5 patients underwent TCRbeta repertoire sequencing, comprising some 25 tumor regions, 5 adjacent noncancerous liver tissues and 5 peripheral blood samples. The five patients had tumors of stage T1-T3 N0M0, with maximum diameters ranging from 4.2 to 10 cm. Across five regions of each liver tumor, along with adjacent normal tissue and blood, the study brought together TCRbeta repertoire sequencing, expression microarrays and whole-exome sequencing. Repertoires from technical replicates were highly reproducible, with mean shared-clone rates roughly 0.86 and correlation coefficients above 0.95.

Without any cell sorting, total RNA and DNA were co-extracted from approximately 20-30 mg of bulk tissue using the AllPrep DNA/RNA mini kit. Surgical resection was performed in China between late 2015 and 2016 on several patients with histopathologically diagnosed primary liver carcinoma. At the time of sampling, the patients had chronic HBV infection and had not received any treatment. Pieces of fresh tumor and adjacent tissue were cut in half, with one half kept in RNAlater at -80 degrees C and the other half sent for histology. The germline V gene specifies SGHAT as CDR1 and FQNNGV as CDR2. The CDR3 runs 15 residues from the cysteine to the phenylalanine. Only the CDR3 region is kept as DNA, spanning 45 bases read in frame from base 1. Results the study describes overall, beyond this receptor: Consistent with antigen-driven expansion, pairs of tumor regions showed higher repertoire overlap (mean about 36%) than either tumor-adjacent pairs (around 17%) or tumor-blood pairs (roughly 15%). Compared with blood, tumors had a significantly larger share of the repertoire taken up by the top 250 clones (p = 0.039). With just a handful of patients in the study, the authors point out that the findings should be validated in a larger study. Only the TCR beta chain was sequenced, which likely underestimates true repertoire diversity because unpaired alpha chains were not captured. Because the samples were bulk and unsorted, CD4+ and CD8+ T cell repertoires could not be compared.

TCRbeta-specific cDNA was reverse-transcribed from approximately 0.5 ug total RNA using a constant-region primer and ProtoScript II reverse transcriptase. TCRbeta libraries were built with three nested multiplex PCR rounds, a slightly modified ARM-PCR procedure. Each of the first two PCR rounds ran for about 9 cycles and used multiplex TRBV1-TRBV30 forward primers together with a Cbeta reverse primer. Sample barcodes and Illumina adapters were added in a final 25-cycle PCR with Deep VentR polymerase. Before sequencing, amplicons between 200 and 500 bp were purified from gel using a QIAquick gel extraction kit. An Illumina HiSeq 2500 was used to sequence the TCRbeta amplicons with 250-bp paired-end reads. On the authors' methods: To recover full CDR3 sequences, reads were quality-trimmed using Trimmomatic v0.33 and paired reads were then merged using FLASH v1.2.11. MiGEC v1.2.1b assigned V, D and J germline segments to the rearranged TCRbeta sequences. VDJtools v1.0.0 computed clonotype statistics and Shannon-Wiener diversity indices. To cut down on sampling bias, every analysis after diversity analysis relied on just the 250 most abundant clonotypes from each sample. TCRdb reanalyzed the raw reads on its own, using fastp at Q25 for trimming and MiXCR for clone calling, and kept in-frame beta chains. Rows merge per CDR3 protein into single entries with the most common DNA and genes. TCRdb assigned the V and J calls; the authors' analysis was not used. This sample has tens of thousands of distinct CDR3 sequences in its table, and 75% of those were observed once. The top ten clonotypes cover less than 50% of the sample.

In the case of this clonotype: This receptor's antigen is unknown. Mismatch with germline at one junction end may stem from a read error.

Sequenced input: tumor-adjacent normal liver tissue. Here the chain combines TRBV11-2 and TRBJ2-7; a tentative D call is TRBD1 (6 bases match). The TCR was taken from a young woman with primary liver carcinoma and hepatitis B virus infection. Here the CDR3 is given as CVSRRDKAAPYEQYF. In nucleotide form, the sequence is TGTGTCAGCAGACGGGACAAAGCGGCCCCCTACGAGCAATACTTC.